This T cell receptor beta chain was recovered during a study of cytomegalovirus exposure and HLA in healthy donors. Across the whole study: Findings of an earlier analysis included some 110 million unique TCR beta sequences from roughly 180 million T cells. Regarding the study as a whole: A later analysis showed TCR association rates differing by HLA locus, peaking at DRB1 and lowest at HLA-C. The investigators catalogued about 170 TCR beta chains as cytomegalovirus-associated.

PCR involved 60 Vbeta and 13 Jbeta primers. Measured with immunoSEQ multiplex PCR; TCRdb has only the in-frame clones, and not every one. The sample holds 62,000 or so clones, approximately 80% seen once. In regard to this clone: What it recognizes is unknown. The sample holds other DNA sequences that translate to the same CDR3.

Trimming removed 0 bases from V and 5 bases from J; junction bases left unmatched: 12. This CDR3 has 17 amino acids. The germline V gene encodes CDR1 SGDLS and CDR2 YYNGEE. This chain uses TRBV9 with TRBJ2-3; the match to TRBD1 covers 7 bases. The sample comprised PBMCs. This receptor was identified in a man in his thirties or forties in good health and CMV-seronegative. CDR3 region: CASSVVPEGGYGDTQYF. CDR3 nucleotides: TGTGCCAGCAGCGTAGTGCCCGAAGGGGGCTACGGAGATACGCAGTATTTT.